This T cell receptor (beta chain) appears in the sequencing data of a study of cytomegalovirus exposure and HLA in healthy donors. Study outcomes and limitations: Listed as cytomegalovirus-associated were 164 TCR beta chains. Fewer N-insertions (relative to the approximately 700-donor mean) were reportedly seen in an Asian-associated ancestry cluster in a later analysis. The authors later linked a missense DCLRE1C variant to TCR beta V- and J-gene trimming.

Concerning this clone itself: What it recognizes is unknown.

CDR1 and CDR2 (germline): SGHRS, YFSETQ. Trimming cost V 0 bases and J 5 bases; bases outside gene matches: 9. The CDR3 has 16 amino acids. The PCR made use of 60 Vbeta and 13 Jbeta primers. Original data processing: Unique TCR beta chains totaled about 73 million in a later count, with around 11 million of them shared. The assay was immunoSEQ multiplex PCR, and TCRdb's table has in-frame clones only and misses some. For V, J and clone size, that table is used; D and trimming come from the DNA. The profile shows around 60,000 clones, about 72% of them singletons. The sequenced sample consisted of PBMCs. This TCR derives from a man aged 50-59 years in good health and CMV-seropositive. The chain joins TRBV5-1 to TRBJ2-5, with 8 nucleotides matching TRBD2. Written as DNA, the CDR3 is TGCGCCAGCAGCTTGGAGGCGGGAGGAGGTGGGGAGACCCAGTACTTC. Translation gives CASSLEAGGGGETQYF.